The sequence of this T cell receptor (beta chain) was determined in a study of post-analysis software for immune sequencing data. With respect to this clonotype: Its antigen is not known.

TCR beta libraries were prepared from cDNA with unique molecular identifiers. TCRdb processed the PCR reads anew with MiXCR; each CDR3 protein has one entry. The data contain some 890,000 distinct CDR3 sequences, about 53% of them seen just once; the ten biggest clones take up approximately 4.3%. Findings and limits, study-wide: Compared against controls, patients with multiple sclerosis displayed significantly lower normalized Chao1 diversity.

The receptor's source is a girl aged 10-17 years with multiple sclerosis. Sequences were obtained from blood.

In DNA form, the CDR3 reads TGCAGCGTTAGGGCCAGGGACTATGGCTACACCTTC. Protein sequence: CSVRARDYGYTF. The rearrangement joins TRBV29-1 to TRBJ1-2; the D gene is possibly TRBD1 (5 bases). The germline gives CDR1 SQVTM, CDR2 ANQGSEA. This CDR3 is built from 12 residues. V lost 5 bases to trimming and J lost 3 bases, with 10 bases between them.